Below, 25 T cell receptor beta chains from the same sample are listed, as sequenced in a study of T cell repertoires in cytomegalovirus infection. TCRdb used MiXCR to reprocess the reads, holding one entry per CDR3 protein. The sample has about 450,000 distinct CDR3 sequences, roughly a third seen once. The sample taken for sequencing was PBMCs. These receptor sequences come from a human donor in good health (CMV status not recorded). Some clones in this sample may be carry-over from other donors' samples.

J is TRBJ1-1 and V is TRBV20-1; TRBD1 matches at 12 bases. V trimming: 3 bases; J trimming: 5 bases; junction bases outside the gene matches: 10. Germline-derived CDR1 and CDR2 are DFQATT and SNEGSKA (reference sequence). The CDR3 has 16 residues. The CDR3 spells CSARGQGAVPKTEAFF. The CDR3 region has the DNA TGCAGTGCTAGGGGACAGGGGGCAGTCCCCAAAACTGAAGCTTTCTTT.

This clonotype was detected only a few times. The gene calls are TRBV29-1 and TRBJ1-2; D remains unclear. The CDR3 is 15 residues long. Trimming left V 0 bases short and J 8 bases short, with 19 bases between. Germline loops: CDR1 SQVTM, CDR2 ANQGSEA. The CDR3 coding sequence is TGCAGCGTTGAAGATCCCAACCTAGGGATGGGAGGCTACACCTTC. Protein sequence: CSVEDPNLGMGGYTF.

The sample holds a few counts of this clonotype. The chain is built from TRBV3-1 and TRBJ1-1, with a possible D match to TRBD1 (5 bases). Germline lookup yields CDR1 LGHDT and CDR2 YNNKEL (reference sequence). V gave up 2 bases and J gave up 1 base, with 11 bases separating them. The CDR3 is made up of 15 amino acids. For the CDR3, the DNA is TGTGCCAGCAGCCAAAATATAGGGGCGAACACTGAAGCTTTCTTT. Translation: CASSQNIGANTEAFF.

Remarks on this clonotype: A much larger clone lies a single base off, so this may be a read error. The chain combines TRBV7-2 with TRBJ2-3, with D tentatively TRBD1 (8 bases). The ends were cut back, 5 bases at V and 4 bases at J, with 16 bases in the middle. In germline, CDR1 is SGHTA, CDR2 FQGNSA. The CDR3 extends over 15 amino acids. The DNA for the CDR3 is TGTGCCAGCAGCATCCGACAGGGGAGGGCAGATACGCAGTATTTT. This translates into CASSIRQGRADTQYF.

The chain joins TRBV25-1 to TRBJ2-5; D gene uncertain. This CDR3 is built from 14 residues. Germline V lookup: CDR1 MGHDK, CDR2 SYGVNS. Trimming shortened V by 1 base and J by 4 bases, and 10 bases separated the two germline ends. The CDR3 nucleotides read TGTGCCAGCAGTGAATCCCGACGGGCAGAGACCCAGTACTTC. Its translation: CASSESRRAETQYF.

Note on this clonotype: The CDR3 end shows no conserved phenylalanine or tryptophan, and so a read error is likely. The genes are TRBV7-8 and TRBJ2-5; D call uncertain. CDR3 size: 13 residues. The ends were cut back, 0 bases at V and 5 bases at J, with 7 bases in the middle. Per the germline V gene, CDR1 is SGHVS and CDR2 is FQNEAQ. The CDR3 DNA reads TGTGCCAGCAGCTTAGCAGTTTTCGAGACCCAGTACTTA. It yields the protein CASSLAVFETQYL.

This clonotype was observed many times. The chain combines TRBV6-5 with TRBJ1-5, with 7 bases aligning to TRBD1. There are 14 residues in the CDR3. Germline V lookup: CDR1 MNHEY, CDR2 SVGAGI. The trim removed 6 bases at V and 4 bases at J, leaving 6 bases unmatched. DNA for the CDR3: TGTGCCAGCAGCACCGGGACAGCAAATCAGCCCCAGCATTTT. This gives the protein CASSTGTANQPQHF.

This rearrangement joins TRBV5-1 to TRBJ2-1, with TRBD1 matching over 11 bases. Losses at the gene ends were 4 bases for V and 3 bases for J; bases not matched to a gene: 6. The CDR3 runs to 16 residues. Looked up from germline, CDR1 is SGHRS and CDR2 is YFSETQ. The CDR3 loop is CASSTRTGGLYNEQFF. For the CDR3, the DNA is TGCGCCAGCAGCACCCGGACAGGGGGCCTCTACAATGAGCAGTTCTTC.

The table lists this clonotype with a few counts. The chain recombines TRBV2 with TRBJ1-2, with 9 positions matching TRBD1. V lost 4 bases to trimming and J lost 6 bases; unmatched junction nucleotides: 0. The CDR3 length is 12 residues. Per the germline V gene, CDR1 is SNHLY and CDR2 is FYNNEI. In nucleotides, the CDR3 is TGTGCCAGCAGTGGGACAGGGGATGGCTACACCTTC. It is translated as CASSGTGDGYTF.

The gene calls are TRBV18 and TRBJ2-3, with D possibly being TRBD1 (6 bases). Between the trimmed V and J ends, which lost 0 bases and 7 bases, there was a span of 20 bases. The germline V gene encodes CDR1 KGHSH and CDR2 LQKENI. CDR3 length equals 17 residues. CDR3 loop: CASSPPLSGAIANTQYF. The CDR3 DNA reads TGTGCCAGCTCACCACCCCTATCAGGGGCGATTGCGAATACGCAGTATTTT.

This clonotype was detected only a few times. The chain has TRBV12-3 or TRBV12-4 and TRBJ1-1; D is ambiguous. Trimming cost V 6 bases and J 7 bases, with 12 bases left between them. The CDR3 consists of 12 residues. The DNA for the CDR3 is TGTGCCAGCAGGACGGACGGCCATGAAGCTTTCTTT. Translated: CASRTDGHEAFF.

This sequence joins TRBV5-1 and TRBJ2-3, with D perhaps TRBD1 (5 bases). The CDR3 runs to 15 residues. Germline CDR1 SGHRS, CDR2 YFSETQ. The germline V and J ends were trimmed by 0 bases and 3 bases, with 11 bases remaining between them. CDR3 bases: TGCGCCAGCAGCTTGGTCGGCAGGGAAACAGATACGCAGTATTTT. This translates into CASSLVGRETDTQYF.

The V call is TRBV7-8, the J call TRBJ1-5; 8 bases align to TRBD1. The CDR3 sequence is 16 residues long. Germline trimming cut 4 bases from V and 6 bases from J; bases unmatched to any gene: 11. The V gene's germline CDR1 is SGHVS and CDR2 FQNEAQ. The chain's CDR3 is CASSSISETGGQPQHF. CDR3 DNA: TGTGCCAGCAGCTCCATTTCCGAAACAGGGGGTCAGCCCCAGCATTTT.

V gene TRBV19 combines with J gene TRBJ2-7; D is perhaps TRBD1 (5 bases). Germline V CDR1 and CDR2: LNHDA, SQIVND (reference sequence). There are 11 residues in the CDR3. Trimming left V 4 bases short and J 9 bases short, with 10 bases between. As DNA, the CDR3 is TGTGCCAGTAGTAACAGGTCGGGGCAGTACTTC. Protein: CASSNRSGQYF.

The CDR3 DNA reads as TGTGCCAGTAGTATTCGGGGGAGCGCAGATACGCAGTATTTT. Encoded protein: CASSIRGSADTQYF. The J gene is TRBJ2-3, the V gene TRBV19; possible D gene TRBD2, 6 bases. In germline, CDR1 is LNHDA, CDR2 SQIVND (reference sequence). The CDR3 has 14 amino acids. Deletions cut 3 bases from V and 4 bases from J, with 11 bases between. The complete variable domain, with remaining parts taken from reference TRBV19 and TRBJ2-3, reads DGGITQSPKYLFRKEGQNVTLSCEQNLNHDAMYWYRQDPGQGLRLIYYSQIVNDFQKGDIAEGYSVSREKKESFPLTVTSAQKNPTAFYLCASSIRGSADTQYFGPGTRLTVL.

This chain connects TRBV20-1 to TRBJ1-5, with 7 bases identical to TRBD1. The junction had 6 bases not matched to a gene; V was cut back by 0 bases and J by 4 bases. The CDR3 is 15 residues long. From germline, CDR1 is DFQATT and CDR2 SNEGSKA (reference sequence). The CDR3 DNA reads as TGCAGTGCTAGAGATATACAGGGGAATAATCAGCCCCAGCATTTT. Protein sequence: CSARDIQGNNQPQHF.

The chain joins TRBV4-3 to TRBJ2-1; 10 bases are shared with TRBD2. Trimming at V came to 0 bases and at J to 3 bases, leaving 8 bases not matched to a gene. Germline V gene lookup returns CDR1 LGHNA and CDR2 YSLEER. The CDR3 is made up of 18 amino acids. DNA of the CDR3: TGCGCCAGCAGCCAAGAGAGAGGACTAGCGGAGCGCTACAATGAGCAGTTCTTC. Its translation: CASSQERGLAERYNEQFF.

CDR3 region: CASSSYGRDYGYTF. Written as DNA, the CDR3 is TGTGCCAGCAGCTCTTACGGACGGGACTATGGCTACACCTTC. The genes are TRBV7-4 and TRBJ1-2; no clear D. Germline values: CDR1 SGHVT, CDR2 SQSDAQ. The CDR3 extends over 14 amino acids. V was cut by 4 bases and J by 3 bases, with 12 bases left in between.

This clonotype was recorded at least ten times. The J gene is TRBJ2-3, the V gene TRBV7-2; 14 bases line up with TRBD2. CDR1 is SGHTA, CDR2 FQGNSA, per germline. V gave up 4 bases and J gave up 1 base; unmatched junction bases: 13. This CDR3 is 20 amino acids long. The CDR3, as DNA: TGTGCCAGCAGCTCTCCCGGGACTAGCGGGGGAAGCCTCGGCACAGATACGCAGTATTTT. It encodes CASSSPGTSGGSLGTDTQYF.

The count of this clonotype is one. The CDR3 sequence is CASSLDKSRQETQYF. In nucleotides, the CDR3 is TGCGCCAGCAGCTTGGATAAGTCTAGACAAGAGACCCAGTACTTC. The J gene is TRBJ2-5, the V gene TRBV5-1; no reliable D call. The CDR3 length is 15 residues. Trimming took 0 bases from V and 2 from J, leaving 11 bases between them. Looked up from germline, CDR1 is SGHRS and CDR2 is YFSETQ.

This clonotype was seen repeatedly, ten times or more. The chain recombines TRBV4-3 with TRBJ2-5, with D perhaps given as TRBD1 or TRBD2 (6 bases each). Germline lookup yields CDR1 LGHNA and CDR2 YSLEER. The CDR3 is 14 amino acids. Trimming shortened V by 1 base and J by 3 bases, and 9 bases separated the two germline ends. CDR3: CASSQGGAEETQYF. DNA of the CDR3: TGCGCCAGCAGCCAAGGGGGGGCCGAAGAGACCCAGTACTTC.

V and J are TRBV19 and TRBJ2-1, with 13 bases lining up with TRBD2. Germline values: CDR1 LNHDA, CDR2 SQIVND (reference sequence). The CDR3 extends over 14 amino acids. V was pared by 6 bases and J by 10 bases, with 6 bases of the junction left unmatched. The CDR3 is CASRTSGGAGEQFF. The CDR3 DNA follows: TGTGCCAGTAGAACTAGCGGGGGGGCCGGAGAGCAGTTCTTC.

A note on this clonotype: With a much larger clone just one base away, this may be a read error. The rearrangement uses TRBV7-8 and TRBJ2-7; D is perhaps TRBD1 (6 bases). Germline assignment: CDR1 SGHVS and CDR2 FQNEAQ. This CDR3 has 16 residues. The CDR3: CASSLASGRGSYDQYF. The CDR3 DNA sequence: TGTGCCAGCAGCCTAGCATCGGGCAGGGGATCTTACGATCAGTACTTC.

The chain has TRBV4-3 and TRBJ2-1; 8 bases match TRBD1. CDR1 is LGHNA, CDR2 YSLEER, per germline. This CDR3 has 15 residues. V lost 2 bases to trimming and J lost 5 bases; unmatched junction nucleotides: 5. CDR3 protein: CASSQHRGWNNEQFF. CDR3 in DNA: TGCGCCAGCAGCCAACACAGGGGGTGGAACAATGAGCAGTTCTTC.

The chain is built from TRBV9 and TRBJ2-7, with a weak D call TRBD2 (7 bases). The CDR3 spans 14 residues. V lost 3 bases, J lost 3 bases, and 13 bases lay in between. From germline, CDR1 is SGDLS and CDR2 YYNGEE. In DNA form, the CDR3 reads TGTGCCAGCAGCGCCGGGGGGCCGCTCTACGAGCAGTACTTC. This translates into CASSAGGPLYEQYF.